These 9 T cell receptor beta chains were sequenced from one sample in a study of blood T cell repertoires in COVID-19. Only in-frame clones appear in the TCRdb table, and some are missing; sequencing was by immunoSEQ multiplex PCR. The sample comprises fewer than 500,000 clones, about nine tenths of which are singletons, and 0.65% to 0.9% rests with the top ten. Sequenced material: PBMCs or T cells enriched from blood (not recorded which). These receptors came from a woman in her late teens or twenties who had recovered from COVID-19.

The V call is TRBV4-1, the J call TRBJ2-2; 8 nucleotides match TRBD1. Germline V gives CDR1 MGHRA, CDR2 YSYEKL. The trim removed 4 bases at V and 5 bases at J, leaving 12 bases unmatched. The CDR3 has 17 residues. For the CDR3, the DNA is TGCGCCAGCAGCCCTCTCCAGGGGGCGTTGGTAACCGGGGAGCTGTTTTTT. Its protein product is CASSPLQGALVTGELFF.

Notes on this clone: This specimen includes other DNA sequences encoding the same CDR3. The rearrangement uses TRBV3-1 (or the pseudogene TRBV3-2) and TRBJ1-1, with D unclear. The ends were cut back, 0 bases at V and 5 bases at J, with 7 bases in the middle. Germline CDR1 LGHDT, CDR2 YNNKEL (reference sequence). The CDR3 spans 13 residues. In nucleotides, the CDR3 is TGTGCCAGCAGCCAAGATCTAAATACTGAAGCTTTCTTT. It yields the protein CASSQDLNTEAFF.

This clone appeared a few times. V gene TRBV14 combines with J gene TRBJ1-2, with D tentatively TRBD1 (5 bases). Germline CDR1 reads SGHDN; CDR2 reads FVKESK. V lost 0 bases and J lost 6, with 11 bases in between. The CDR3 contains 14 residues. The CDR3 DNA reads TGTGCCAGCAGCCAAGAAGGGGACTTGAATGGCTACACCTTC. It is translated as CASSQEGDLNGYTF.

This clone was seen only once. The chain couples TRBV24-1 to TRBJ1-5, with unresolved D. Trimming pared 1 base from V and 5 bases from J, leaving 8 bases between. Germline V gene data show CDR1 as KGHDR and CDR2 as SFDVKD. The CDR3 spans 14 residues. The CDR3 sequence is CATSDFARDQPQHF. The CDR3 DNA is TGTGCCACCAGTGATTTTGCGCGGGATCAGCCCCAGCATTTT.

The chain has TRBV6-5 and TRBJ2-7, with TRBD2 matching 11 bases. The V gene's germline CDR1 is MNHEY and CDR2 SVGAGI. This CDR3 has 13 residues. Trimming cost V 4 bases and J 7 bases; bases outside gene matches: 3. CDR3 nucleotides: TGTGCCAGCAGTTTACTAGCGGGGGAGGAGCAGTACTTC. Protein: CASSLLAGEEQYF.

This clone has just a few counts. The genes are TRBV11-2 and TRBJ1-1; D is unclear. The CDR3 is made up of 11 amino acids. Looked up from germline, CDR1 is SGHAT and CDR2 is FQNNGV. The V and J ends lost 5 bases and 3 bases respectively, with 4 bases between them. CDR3: CASSPDTEAFF. The CDR3 DNA sequence: TGTGCCAGCAGCCCAGACACTGAAGCTTTCTTT.

The V call is TRBV27, the J call TRBJ1-5, with D tentatively TRBD1 (6 bases). Trimming took 2 bases from V and 5 from J, leaving 19 bases between them. Germline values: CDR1 MNHEY, CDR2 SMNVEV (reference sequence). The CDR3 contains 17 residues. In DNA form, the CDR3 reads TGTGCCAGCAGTTTAAGAAGCGGGGGGCCCTCGTATCAGCCCCAGCATTTT. It codes for CASSLRSGGPSYQPQHF.

This sequence joins TRBV4-1 and TRBJ1-1; no definite D call. The CDR3 totals 14 residues. The germline CDR1 and CDR2 sequences are MGHRA and YSYEKL. The germline V and J ends were trimmed by 2 bases and 0 bases, with 7 bases remaining between them. CDR3 loop: CASSQHAMNTEAFF. CDR3 bases: TGCGCCAGCAGCCAACACGCGATGAACACTGAAGCTTTCTTT.

This clone has more than one count but fewer than ten. This sequence joins TRBV7-9 and TRBJ1-3; tentatively, D is TRBD1 (5 bases). With 2 bases removed from V and 8 bases from J, the gap between germline ends came to 10 bases. The CDR3 is 13 residues long. Germline V gene lookup returns CDR1 SEHNR and CDR2 FQNEAQ (reference sequence). The CDR3 DNA reads as TGTGCCAGCAGCTTACAGGGTACGGACACCATATATTTT. Its protein product is CASSLQGTDTIYF.